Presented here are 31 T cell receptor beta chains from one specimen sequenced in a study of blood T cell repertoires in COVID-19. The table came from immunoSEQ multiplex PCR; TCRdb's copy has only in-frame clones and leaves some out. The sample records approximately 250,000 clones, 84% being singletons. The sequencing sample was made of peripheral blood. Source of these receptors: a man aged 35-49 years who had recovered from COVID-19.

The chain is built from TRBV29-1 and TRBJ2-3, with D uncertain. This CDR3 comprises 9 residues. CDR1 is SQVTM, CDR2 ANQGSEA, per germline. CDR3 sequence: CITLDTQYF. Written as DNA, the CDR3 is TGCATCACTTTAGATACGCAGTATTTT.

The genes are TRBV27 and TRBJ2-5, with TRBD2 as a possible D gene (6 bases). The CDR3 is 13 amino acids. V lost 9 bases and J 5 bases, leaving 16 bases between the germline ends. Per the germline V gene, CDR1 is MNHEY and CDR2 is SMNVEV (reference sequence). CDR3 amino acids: CASTGQAGETQYF. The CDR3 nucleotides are TGTGCCAGTACGGGGCAGGCGGGGGAGACCCAGTACTTC.

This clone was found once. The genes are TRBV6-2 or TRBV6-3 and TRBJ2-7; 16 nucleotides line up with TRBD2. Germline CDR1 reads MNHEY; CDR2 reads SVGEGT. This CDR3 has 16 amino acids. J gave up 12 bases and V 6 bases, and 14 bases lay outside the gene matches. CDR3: CASSTTSGTSGRDSYF. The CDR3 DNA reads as TGTGCCAGCAGCACCACCTCCGGGACTAGCGGGAGGGATTCGTACTTC.

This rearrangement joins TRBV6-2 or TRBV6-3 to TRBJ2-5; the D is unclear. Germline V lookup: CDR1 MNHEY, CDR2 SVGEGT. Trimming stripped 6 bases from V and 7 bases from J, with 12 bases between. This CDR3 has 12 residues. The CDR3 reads CASSPRTATQYF. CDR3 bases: TGTGCCAGCAGCCCCCGCACTGCGACCCAGTACTTC.

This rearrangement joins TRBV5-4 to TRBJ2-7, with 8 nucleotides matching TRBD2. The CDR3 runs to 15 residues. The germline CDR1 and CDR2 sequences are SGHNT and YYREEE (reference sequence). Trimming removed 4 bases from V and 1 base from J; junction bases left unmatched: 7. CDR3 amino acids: CASSRGGDSSYEQYF. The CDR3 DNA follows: TGTGCCAGCAGCCGGGGGGGGGATTCATCCTACGAGCAGTACTTC. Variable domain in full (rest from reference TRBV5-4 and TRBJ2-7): ETGVTQSPTHLIKTRGQQVTLRCSSQSGHNTVSWYQQALGQGPQFIFQYYREEENGRGNFPPRFSGLQFPNYSSELNVNALELDDSALYLCASSRGGDSSYEQYFGPGTRLTVT.

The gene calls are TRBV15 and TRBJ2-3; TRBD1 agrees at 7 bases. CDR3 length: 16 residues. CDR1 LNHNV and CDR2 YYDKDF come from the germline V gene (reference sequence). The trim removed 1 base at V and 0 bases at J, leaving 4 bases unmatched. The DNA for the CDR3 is TGTGCCACCAGCAGAGGAAGGGGGCGAAGCACAGATACGCAGTATTTT. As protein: CATSRGRGRSTDTQYF.

Here the CDR3 reads CASKRQGLSYEQYF. Written as DNA, the CDR3 is TGTGCCAGCAAAAGACAGGGCCTCTCCTACGAGCAGTACTTC. This chain joins TRBV6-5 and TRBJ2-7; 7 bases are shared with TRBD1. Germline V CDR1 and CDR2: MNHEY, SVGAGI. After removal of 7 bases from V and 0 bases from J, the junction contained 6 bases not matched to a gene. The CDR3 has 14 residues.

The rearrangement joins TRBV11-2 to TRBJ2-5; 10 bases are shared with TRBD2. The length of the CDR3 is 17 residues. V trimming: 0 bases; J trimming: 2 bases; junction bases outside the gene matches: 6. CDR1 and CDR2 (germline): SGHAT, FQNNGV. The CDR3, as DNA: TGTGCCAGCAGCTTAGATAGCCAGCGGGAGGGACAAGAGACCCAGTACTTC. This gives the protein CASSLDSQREGQETQYF. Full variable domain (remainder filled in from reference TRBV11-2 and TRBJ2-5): EAGVAQSPRYKIIEKRQSVAFWCNPISGHATLYWYQQILGQGPKLLIQFQNNGVVDDSQLPKDRFSAERLKGVDSTLKIQPAKLEDSAVYLCASSLDSQREGQETQYFGPGTRLLVL.

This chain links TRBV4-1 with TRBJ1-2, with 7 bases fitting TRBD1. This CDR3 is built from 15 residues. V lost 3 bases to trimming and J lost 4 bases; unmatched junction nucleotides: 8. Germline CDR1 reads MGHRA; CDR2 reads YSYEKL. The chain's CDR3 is CASSQAGTVRYGYTF. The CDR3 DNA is TGCGCCAGCAGCCAGGCCGGGACAGTGCGCTATGGCTACACCTTC.

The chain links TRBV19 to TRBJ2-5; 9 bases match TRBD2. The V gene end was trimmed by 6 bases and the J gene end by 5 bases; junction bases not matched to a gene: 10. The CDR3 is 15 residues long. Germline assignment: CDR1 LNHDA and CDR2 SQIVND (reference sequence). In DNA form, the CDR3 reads TGTGCCAGTAGGTCCCAGCGGGGGGATACGGAGACCCAGTACTTC. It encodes CASRSQRGDTETQYF.

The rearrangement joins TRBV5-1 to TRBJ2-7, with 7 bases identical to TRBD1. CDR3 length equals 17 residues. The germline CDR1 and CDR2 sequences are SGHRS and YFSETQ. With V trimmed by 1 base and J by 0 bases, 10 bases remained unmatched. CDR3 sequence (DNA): TGCGCCAGCAGCTTGCAACTACCGGGACAGTCCTCCTACGAGCAGTACTTC. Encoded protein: CASSLQLPGQSSYEQYF.

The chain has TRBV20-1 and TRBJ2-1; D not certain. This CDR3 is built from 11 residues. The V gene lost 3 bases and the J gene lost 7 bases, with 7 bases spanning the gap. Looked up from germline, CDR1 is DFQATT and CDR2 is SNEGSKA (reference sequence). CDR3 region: CSARVLNEQFF. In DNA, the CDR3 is TGCAGTGCTAGGGTACTAAATGAGCAGTTCTTC.

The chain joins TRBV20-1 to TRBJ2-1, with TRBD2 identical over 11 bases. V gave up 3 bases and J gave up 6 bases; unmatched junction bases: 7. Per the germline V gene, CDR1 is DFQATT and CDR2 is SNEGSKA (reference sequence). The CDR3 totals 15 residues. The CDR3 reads CSASVAGGRSNEQFF. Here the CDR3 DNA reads TGCAGTGCTAGTGTAGCGGGAGGGCGTAGCAATGAGCAGTTCTTC.

In DNA, the CDR3 is TGTGCCAGCAGCGAATCGCGGGCCTATGGCTACACCTTC. Translated: CASSESRAYGYTF. V and J are TRBV11-2 and TRBJ1-2; D ambiguous. Per the germline V gene, CDR1 is SGHAT and CDR2 is FQNNGV. There are 13 residues in the CDR3. V lost 5 bases and J 4 bases, leaving 11 bases between the germline ends.

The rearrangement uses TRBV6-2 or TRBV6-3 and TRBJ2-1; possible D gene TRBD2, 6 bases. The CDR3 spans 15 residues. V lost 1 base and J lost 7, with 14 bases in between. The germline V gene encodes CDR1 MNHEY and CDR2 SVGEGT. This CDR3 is CASSYLGGIGNEQFF. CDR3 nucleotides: TGTGCCAGCAGTTACTTAGGAGGGATCGGGAATGAGCAGTTCTTC.

CDR3 residues: CAIRRDRGDYGYTF. DNA of the CDR3: TGTGCCATCAGGCGTGACAGGGGGGACTATGGCTACACCTTC. The chain combines TRBV10-3 with TRBJ1-2; 9 nucleotides agree with TRBD1. V shed 6 bases and J 3 bases; nucleotides not matched to a gene: 5. This CDR3 is built from 14 residues. Germline values: CDR1 ENHRY, CDR2 SYGVKD.

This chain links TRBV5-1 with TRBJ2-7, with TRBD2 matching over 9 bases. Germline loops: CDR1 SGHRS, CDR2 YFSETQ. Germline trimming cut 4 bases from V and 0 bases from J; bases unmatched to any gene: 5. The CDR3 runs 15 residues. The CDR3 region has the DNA TGCGCCAGCAGCCTAGCGGGGCAGAGCTCCTACGAGCAGTACTTC. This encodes CASSLAGQSSYEQYF.

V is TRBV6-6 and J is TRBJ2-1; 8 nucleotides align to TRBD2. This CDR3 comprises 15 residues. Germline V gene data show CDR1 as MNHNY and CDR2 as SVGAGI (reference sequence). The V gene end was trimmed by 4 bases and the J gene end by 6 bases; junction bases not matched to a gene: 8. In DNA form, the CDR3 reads TGTGCCAGCAGTTTCGGCGGGAGGACGGCCAATGAGCAGTTCTTC. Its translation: CASSFGGRTANEQFF.

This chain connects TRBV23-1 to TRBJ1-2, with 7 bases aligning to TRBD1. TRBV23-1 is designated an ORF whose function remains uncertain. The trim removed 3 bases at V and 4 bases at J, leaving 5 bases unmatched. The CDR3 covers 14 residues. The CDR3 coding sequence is TGCGCCAGCAGTCACCAGACAGGGAGCTATGGCTACACCTTC. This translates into CASSHQTGSYGYTF.

The DNA of the CDR3 is TGTGCCACCATGGGACAGGGGGCCTCCTACGAGCAGTACTTC. Translation gives CATMGQGASYEQYF. The chain employs TRBV2 and TRBJ2-7; 12 nucleotides line up with TRBD1. The CDR3 is made up of 14 amino acids. V lost 10 bases, J lost 0 bases, and 4 bases stayed unmatched. The germline V gene encodes CDR1 SNHLY and CDR2 FYNNEI.

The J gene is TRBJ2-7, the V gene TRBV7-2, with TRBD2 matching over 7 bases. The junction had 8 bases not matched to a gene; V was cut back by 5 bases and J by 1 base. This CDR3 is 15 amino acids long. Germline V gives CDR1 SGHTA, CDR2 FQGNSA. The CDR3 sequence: CASSPLATVSYEQYF. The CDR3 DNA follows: TGTGCCAGCAGCCCACTAGCGACGGTTTCCTACGAGCAGTACTTC.

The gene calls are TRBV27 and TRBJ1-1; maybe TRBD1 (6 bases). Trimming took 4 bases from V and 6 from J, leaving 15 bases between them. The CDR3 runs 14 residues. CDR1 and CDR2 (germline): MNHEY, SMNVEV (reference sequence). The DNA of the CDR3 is TGTGCCAGCAGTTCTCGGGACATGAGACCTGAAGCTTTCTTT. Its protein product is CASSSRDMRPEAFF.

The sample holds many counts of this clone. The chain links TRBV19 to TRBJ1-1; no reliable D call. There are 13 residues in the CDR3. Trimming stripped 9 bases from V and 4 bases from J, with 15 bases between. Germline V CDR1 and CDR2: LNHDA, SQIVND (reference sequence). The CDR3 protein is CASTPVRGTEAFF. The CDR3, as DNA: TGTGCCAGCACTCCAGTGCGGGGCACTGAAGCTTTCTTT.

The CDR3 DNA sequence: TGTGCCAGCAGGGACTTCACAGATACGCAGTATTTT. This sequence encodes CASRDFTDTQYF. The V gene is TRBV12-3 or TRBV12-4, the J gene TRBJ2-3, with D perhaps matching TRBD2 (5 bases). The CDR3 extends over 12 amino acids. V lost 6 bases and J lost 2, with 6 bases in between.

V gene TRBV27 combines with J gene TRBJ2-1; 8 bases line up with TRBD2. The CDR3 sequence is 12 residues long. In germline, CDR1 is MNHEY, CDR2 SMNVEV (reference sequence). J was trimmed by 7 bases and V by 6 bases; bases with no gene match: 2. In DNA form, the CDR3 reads TGTGCCAGCAGCGGGGGGGGGAATGAGCAGTTCTTC. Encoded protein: CASSGGGNEQFF.

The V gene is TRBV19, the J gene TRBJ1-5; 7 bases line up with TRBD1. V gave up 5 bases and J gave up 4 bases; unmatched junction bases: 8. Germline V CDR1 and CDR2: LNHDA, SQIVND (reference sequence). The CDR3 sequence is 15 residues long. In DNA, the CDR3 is TGTGCCAGTAGTGCCCGACGACAGGGAAATCAGCCCCAGCATTTT. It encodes CASSARRQGNQPQHF. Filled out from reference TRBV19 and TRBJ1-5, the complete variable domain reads DGGITQSPKYLFRKEGQNVTLSCEQNLNHDAMYWYRQDPGQGLRLIYYSQIVNDFQKGDIAEGYSVSREKKESFPLTVTSAQKNPTAFYLCASSARRQGNQPQHFGDGTRLSIL.

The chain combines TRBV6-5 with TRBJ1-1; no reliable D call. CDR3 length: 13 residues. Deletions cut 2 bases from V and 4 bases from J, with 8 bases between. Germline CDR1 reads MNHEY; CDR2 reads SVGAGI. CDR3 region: CASSYTRTTEAFF. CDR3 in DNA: TGTGCCAGCAGTTACACTAGGACCACTGAAGCTTTCTTT.

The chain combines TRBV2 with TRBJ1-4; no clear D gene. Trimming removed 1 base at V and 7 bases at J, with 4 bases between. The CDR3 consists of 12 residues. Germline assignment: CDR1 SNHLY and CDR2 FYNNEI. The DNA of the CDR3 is TGTGCCAGCAGTGAAGACAGTGAAAAACTGTTTTTT. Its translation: CASSEDSEKLFF. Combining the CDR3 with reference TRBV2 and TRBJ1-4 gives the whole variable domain EPEVTQTPSHQVTQMGQEVILRCVPISNHLYFYWYRQILGQKVEFLVSFYNNEISEKSEIFDDQFSVERPDGSNFTLKIRSTKLEDSAMYFCASSEDSEKLFFGSGTQLSVL.

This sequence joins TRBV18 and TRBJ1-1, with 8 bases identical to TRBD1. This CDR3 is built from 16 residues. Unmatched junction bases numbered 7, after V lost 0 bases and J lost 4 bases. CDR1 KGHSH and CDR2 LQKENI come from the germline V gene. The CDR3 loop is CASSPPTGAYRTEAFF. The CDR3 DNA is TGTGCCAGCTCACCACCGACAGGGGCTTACCGCACTGAAGCTTTCTTT.

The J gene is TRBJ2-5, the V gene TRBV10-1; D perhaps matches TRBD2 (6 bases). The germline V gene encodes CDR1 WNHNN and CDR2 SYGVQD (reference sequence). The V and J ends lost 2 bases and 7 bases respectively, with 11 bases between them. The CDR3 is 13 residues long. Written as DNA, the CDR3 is TGCGCCAGCAGTGAGACTAGCCCCGGGACCCAGTACTTC. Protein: CASSETSPGTQYF.

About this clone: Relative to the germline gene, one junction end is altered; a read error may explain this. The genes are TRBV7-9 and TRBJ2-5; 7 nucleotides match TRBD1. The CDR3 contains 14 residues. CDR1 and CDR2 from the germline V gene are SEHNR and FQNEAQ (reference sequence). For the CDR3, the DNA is TGTGCCAGCAGCTTTGTGGGGACAGCTGGCCTGGTGGACTTC. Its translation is CASSFVGTAGLVDF.